These 25 T cell receptor beta chains originate from one sample sequenced in a study of T cell responses to AZD1222 COVID-19 vaccine. TCRdb's table, derived via immunoSEQ multiplex PCR, lists solely in-frame clones and lacks some. This sample has approximately 110,000 clones, with around 87% found just once. Source: peripheral blood, taken on day 0 of AZD1222 vaccination. The receptors come from an adult in good health.

The chain couples TRBV5-1 to TRBJ2-7; 7 bases map to TRBD2. CDR1 is SGHRS and CDR2 is YFSETQ in the germline V gene. The V segment lost 5 bases and the J segment 3 bases; nucleotides outside the gene matches: 2. This CDR3 spans 12 amino acids. This CDR3 is CASRSSGYEQYF. The CDR3 nucleotides are TGCGCCAGCAGGTCTAGCGGCTACGAGCAGTACTTC.

The gene calls are TRBV28 and TRBJ2-7; 11 positions match TRBD2. Germline CDR1 MDHEN, CDR2 SYDVKM. CDR3 length equals 15 residues. V was pared by 6 bases and J by 7 bases, with 11 bases of the junction left unmatched. CDR3 nucleotide sequence: TGTGCCAGCAGCCCTAGACTAGCGGGATCAGGAGAGCAGTACTTC. Translating it yields CASSPRLAGSGEQYF.

The V call is TRBV20-1, the J call TRBJ2-3; 8 bases map to TRBD2. From germline, CDR1 is DFQATT and CDR2 SNEGSKA (reference sequence). V trimming: 3 bases; J trimming: 4 bases; junction bases outside the gene matches: 9. The CDR3 consists of 15 residues. The CDR3 nucleotides are TGCAGTGCTAGTGGGGCGGGGGGTGCTGCAGATACGCAGTATTTT. Translated, it gives CSASGAGGAADTQYF.

This clone was observed a handful of times. The rearrangement uses TRBV5-4 and TRBJ2-7; TRBD1 matches at 10 bases. Germline assignment: CDR1 SGHNT and CDR2 YYREEE (reference sequence). The CDR3 sequence is 14 residues long. The trim removed 6 bases at V and 2 bases at J, leaving 5 bases unmatched. The CDR3 protein is CASTPGQGTYEQYF. The CDR3 nucleotides read TGTGCCAGCACCCCGGGACAGGGGACCTACGAGCAGTACTTC.

The V and J genes are TRBV7-2 and TRBJ1-1; maybe TRBD1 (5 bases). CDR3 length: 13 amino acids. V lost 5 bases and J lost 6, with 13 bases in between. Germline lookup yields CDR1 SGHTA and CDR2 FQGNSA. The CDR3 is CASSVTRGAEAFF. CDR3 sequence (DNA): TGTGCCAGCAGCGTAACAAGGGGCGCTGAAGCTTTCTTT.

The chain employs TRBV28 and TRBJ2-5, with a weak D call TRBD1 (6 bases). Germline lookup yields CDR1 MDHEN and CDR2 SYDVKM. V lost 6 bases, J lost 1 base, and 9 bases lay in between. The CDR3 is 13 residues long. This chain's CDR3 is CASRQGLQETQYF. CDR3 bases: TGTGCCAGCAGACAGGGCCTCCAAGAGACCCAGTACTTC.

The chain combines TRBV19 with TRBJ2-3; D uncertain. The V gene's germline CDR1 is LNHDA and CDR2 SQIVND (reference sequence). CDR3 length: 15 amino acids. V was cut by 3 bases and J by 1 base, with 11 bases left in between. CDR3 region: CASSIRRGGTDTQYF. Written as DNA, the CDR3 is TGTGCCAGTAGTATTAGGAGAGGTGGCACAGATACGCAGTATTTT. The full variable domain, its missing parts supplied by reference TRBV19 and TRBJ2-3, is DGGITQSPKYLFRKEGQNVTLSCEQNLNHDAMYWYRQDPGQGLRLIYYSQIVNDFQKGDIAEGYSVSREKKESFPLTVTSAQKNPTAFYLCASSIRRGGTDTQYFGPGTRLTVL.

J is TRBJ1-2 and V is TRBV6-2 or TRBV6-3, with D hard to call. Per the germline V gene, CDR1 is MNHEY and CDR2 is SVGEGT. This CDR3 has 16 residues. V was cut by 3 bases and J by 0 bases, with 14 bases left in between. As DNA, the CDR3 is TGTGCCAGCAGTTATCTGGCAGGTGGGACTAACTATGGCTACACCTTC. The encoded protein is CASSYLAGGTNYGYTF.

The rearrangement links TRBV3-1 (or the pseudogene TRBV3-2) to TRBJ1-3; no firm D call. Germline V gene data show CDR1 as LGHDT and CDR2 as YNNKEL (reference sequence). The CDR3 runs to 15 residues. V lost 0 bases, J lost 4 bases, and 10 bases lay in between. The DNA of the CDR3 is TGTGCCAGCAGCCAAGATCAAGGCCCGGGAAACACCATATATTTT. Translation gives CASSQDQGPGNTIYF.

This chain joins TRBV5-5 and TRBJ1-1; 7 positions agree with TRBD1. Trimming removed 0 bases from V and 11 bases from J; junction bases left unmatched: 1. CDR3 length equals 11 residues. The germline V gene encodes CDR1 SGHKS and CDR2 YYEKEE (reference sequence). CDR3 residues: CASSLEGAAFF. The CDR3 DNA follows: TGTGCCAGCAGCTTGGAGGGGGCGGCTTTCTTT.

This clone showed up just a few times. The rearrangement uses TRBV10-3 and TRBJ2-3; D perhaps matches TRBD2 (6 bases). CDR3 length equals 15 residues. V was cut by 4 bases and J by 1 base, with 12 bases left in between. The V gene's germline CDR1 is ENHRY and CDR2 SYGVKD. CDR3 DNA: TGTGCCATCAGTGCTCGAGGCGGGGGCACAGATACGCAGTATTTT. Translation: CAISARGGGTDTQYF.

As regards this clone: The junction and the germline gene differ at one end; a read error may be behind it. The chain has TRBV7-7 and TRBJ2-1; TRBD2 matches 12 bases. Germline loops: CDR1 SSHAT, CDR2 FNYEAQ (reference sequence). The CDR3 is made up of 17 amino acids. DNA for the CDR3: TGTGCTAGCAGCCCCCAACTAGCGGGAGGCTCCTACAATGAGCAGTTCTTC. Translating gives CASSPQLAGGSYNEQFF.

CDR3 DNA: TGCGCCAGCAGCTTGGCCTTGGAGGGCGGTGAGCAGTTCTTC. Protein: CASSLALEGGEQFF. The gene calls are TRBV5-1 and TRBJ2-1; a possible D gene is TRBD2 (6 bases). Per the germline V gene, CDR1 is SGHRS and CDR2 is YFSETQ. V was clipped by 0 bases and J by 9 bases, with 13 bases between them. The CDR3 sequence is 14 residues long.

The chain carries TRBV15 and TRBJ2-1, with D unresolved. Germline-derived CDR1 and CDR2 are LNHNV and YYDKDF (reference sequence). The CDR3 has 16 residues. V gave up 0 bases and J gave up 0 bases, with 9 bases separating them. CDR3 DNA: TGTGCCACCAGCAGAGATGGAAAGAGCTCCTACAATGAGCAGTTCTTC. Translated, it gives CATSRDGKSSYNEQFF.

V gene TRBV19 combines with J gene TRBJ1-1; D gene uncertain. The germline CDR1 and CDR2 sequences are LNHDA and SQIVND (reference sequence). The CDR3 is made up of 14 amino acids. V was cut by 11 bases and J by 1 base, with 17 bases left in between. In nucleotides, the CDR3 is TGTGCCCCAAGGTTAGGCTACAAGAACACTGAAGCTTTCTTT. It encodes CAPRLGYKNTEAFF.

This rearrangement joins TRBV11-2 to TRBJ1-1, with 10 nucleotides matching TRBD1. Germline loops: CDR1 SGHAT, CDR2 FQNNGV. This CDR3 has 16 residues. The V segment lost 5 bases and the J segment 0 bases; nucleotides outside the gene matches: 6. In DNA, the CDR3 is TGTGCCAGCAGCGAAGGACAGGGGGGGGTGAACACTGAAGCTTTCTTT. This encodes CASSEGQGGVNTEAFF.

The chain joins TRBV11-2 to TRBJ2-1; TRBD2 agrees at 7 bases. This CDR3 has 16 amino acids. The ends lost 0 bases at V and 9 bases at J; junction bases unmatched: 11. The germline V gene has CDR1 SGHAT and CDR2 FQNNGV. CDR3 nucleotide sequence: TGTGCCAGCAGCTTAGATTGGGAGGGCCGATGGGTTGAGCAGTTCTTC. This encodes CASSLDWEGRWVEQFF.

The chain has TRBV7-9 and TRBJ2-1, with 8 bases fitting TRBD1. Per germline, CDR1 SEHNR and CDR2 FQNEAQ (reference sequence). V lost 5 bases, J lost 0 bases, and 15 bases stayed unmatched. The CDR3 sequence is 19 residues long. The CDR3 spells CASSRKGQGFLFSYNEQFF. The CDR3, as DNA: TGTGCCAGCAGCCGCAAAGGACAGGGATTTCTTTTCTCCTACAATGAGCAGTTCTTC.

The chain links TRBV19 to TRBJ2-1; perhaps TRBD2 as D (6 bases). This CDR3 is 14 amino acids long. The germline CDR1 and CDR2 sequences are LNHDA and SQIVND (reference sequence). Trimming took 5 bases from V and 0 from J, leaving 8 bases between them. CDR3 region: CASSGGLSYNEQFF. CDR3 DNA sequence: TGTGCCAGTAGTGGGGGACTCTCCTACAATGAGCAGTTCTTC.

This sequence joins TRBV7-6 and TRBJ2-7; a possible D gene is TRBD2 (5 bases). CDR1 and CDR2 from the germline V gene are SGHVS and FNYEAQ. Trimming shortened V by 3 bases and J by 4 bases, and 13 bases separated the two germline ends. The CDR3 runs 14 residues. The CDR3 loop reads CASSLAGIHYEQYF. Here the CDR3 DNA reads TGTGCCAGCAGCTTGGCCGGGATCCATTACGAGCAGTACTTC.

This sequence joins TRBV6-5 and TRBJ1-1; D may be TRBD1 (5 bases). V gave up 4 bases and J gave up 3 bases, with 12 bases separating them. The CDR3 is made up of 14 amino acids. Looked up from germline, CDR1 is MNHEY and CDR2 is SVGAGI. CDR3 DNA sequence: TGTGCCAGCAGTTCGACAGCGGGGGACACTGAAGCTTTCTTT. Translated: CASSSTAGDTEAFF.

The rearrangement joins TRBV2 to TRBJ1-1, with TRBD1 matching over 7 bases. Germline loops: CDR1 SNHLY, CDR2 FYNNEI. J was trimmed by 2 bases and V by 6 bases; bases with no gene match: 12. This CDR3 region has 16 residues. CDR3 region: CASRTGTAKLNTEAFF. For the CDR3, the DNA is TGTGCCAGCAGAACCGGGACAGCCAAGCTTAACACTGAAGCTTTCTTT.

This clone was recorded once. This chain joins TRBV7-9 and TRBJ2-2; D may be TRBD2 (6 bases). This CDR3 spans 16 amino acids. V shed 1 base and J shed 1 base, with 10 bases lying between them. Germline V gives CDR1 SEHNR, CDR2 FQNEAQ (reference sequence). The CDR3 nucleotides are TGTGCCAGCAGCTTAGTTGCCGGGGGGAACACCGGGGAGCTGTTTTTT. Amino acids: CASSLVAGGNTGELFF.

The chain carries TRBV7-2 and TRBJ1-2; weak D call: TRBD1 (6 bases). CDR3 length: 17 residues. The germline V gene encodes CDR1 SGHTA and CDR2 FQGNSA. Trimming pared 2 bases from V and 0 bases from J, leaving 16 bases between. CDR3: CASSLPPPTGTNYGYTF. CDR3 sequence (DNA): TGTGCCAGCAGCTTACCCCCCCCTACAGGGACTAACTATGGCTACACCTTC.

V and J are TRBV19 and TRBJ2-7; D not certain. The length of the CDR3 is 13 residues. In germline, CDR1 is LNHDA, CDR2 SQIVND (reference sequence). V gave up 6 bases and J gave up 3 bases, with 12 bases separating them. The CDR3 protein is CASSPQASYEQYF. As DNA, the CDR3 is TGTGCCAGTAGCCCCCAGGCCAGCTACGAGCAGTACTTC. Supplemented by reference TRBV19 and TRBJ2-7, the full variable domain reads DGGITQSPKYLFRKEGQNVTLSCEQNLNHDAMYWYRQDPGQGLRLIYYSQIVNDFQKGDIAEGYSVSREKKESFPLTVTSAQKNPTAFYLCASSPQASYEQYFGPGTRLTVT.